The T cell receptor beta chain described here comes from a study of OX40 agonist ivuxolimab in advanced cancers. As for the study in general: The patients got ivuxolimab, which is an agonistic anti-OX40 (CD134) antibody. Enrollees could have had prior anti-PD-1, anti-PD-L1 or anti-CTLA-4 therapy, which under 50% had received.

The CDR3 loop spans 14 amino acids. Germline loops: CDR1 SGHTA, CDR2 FQGNSA. V dropped 8 bases and J dropped 1; count of bases not matched to a gene: 5. Study-level points and caveats: Compared with others, partial responders at 0.1-3.0 mg/kg displayed clonal expansion among the lowest.

About this clone: Its antigen is not identified.

TCRdb's copy holds only in-frame clones and misses some; the assay was immunoSEQ multiplex PCR. The sample carries about 120,000 clones, roughly 93% recorded once. The clonotype originates from an adult with an advanced solid tumor such as melanoma, head and neck, liver or kidney cancer. V gene TRBV7-2 combines with J gene TRBJ2-3, with 8 bases identical to TRBD1. The sequences come from CD4+ or CD8+ T cells sorted from blood, collected in a trial of the OX40 agonist ivuxolimab. This CDR3 is CASRKDRGTDTQYF. DNA for the CDR3: TGTGCCAGCCGTAAGGACAGGGGCACAGATACGCAGTATTTT. Drawing the rest from reference TRBV7-2 and TRBJ2-3, the complete variable domain is GAGVSQSPSNKVTEKGKDVELRCDPISGHTALYWYRQSLGQGLEFLIYFQGNSAPDKSGLPSDRFSAERTGGSVSTLTIQRTQQEDSAVYLCASRKDRGTDTQYFGPGTRLTVL.